The 30 T cell receptor beta chains listed next were all sequenced from one sample in a study of T-cell memory formation after mild COVID-19. TCRdb reprocessed the 5' RACE reads with MiXCR, giving one entry per CDR3 protein. The sample holds about 170,000 distinct CDR3 sequences, over 10% seen once. Sequencing was performed on PBMCs or a T cell subset sorted from them (not recorded which). The receptor set was obtained from a man between 18 and 35 years old who had mild COVID-19 (a few samples of this study predate the infection). Cell type and time point are not known.

The chain combines TRBV5-1 with TRBJ1-2, with a tentative D call TRBD1 (6 bases). With 5 bases removed from V and 3 bases from J, the gap between germline ends came to 14 bases. The CDR3 extends over 14 amino acids. CDR1 and CDR2 (germline): SGHRS, YFSETQ. This CDR3 is CASRPGRGDYGYTF. As DNA, the CDR3 is TGCGCCAGCAGACCCGGGAGGGGGGACTATGGCTACACCTTC.

The rearrangement joins TRBV18 to TRBJ2-3, with no clear D. Germline V gene lookup returns CDR1 KGHSH and CDR2 LQKENI. The V gene lost 6 bases and the J gene lost 5 bases, with 18 bases spanning the gap. CDR3 length equals 15 residues. The DNA of the CDR3 is TGTGCCAGCTCTCCCGGCTTGCAGATCGTAGATACGCAGTATTTT. This codes for CASSPGLQIVDTQYF.

In this sample, this clonotype turned up a few times. The chain carries TRBV4-2 and TRBJ2-3, with TRBD2 matching 9 bases. CDR3 length equals 16 residues. Trimming took 1 base from V and 5 from J; bases not matched to a gene: 7. In germline, CDR1 is LGHNA, CDR2 YNFKEQ. The CDR3 bases are TGTGCCAGCAGCCAAGCTTCAGCGGGGGGCCGAGATACGCAGTATTTT. Protein product: CASSQASAGGRDTQYF.

J is TRBJ2-1 and V is TRBV18, with D possibly matching TRBD2 (5 bases). The germline gives CDR1 KGHSH, CDR2 LQKENI. Trimming stripped 2 bases from V and 4 bases from J, with 6 bases between. This CDR3 has 13 amino acids. The CDR3 coding sequence is TGTGCCAGCTCACCAGGAGGTTACAATGAGCAGTTCTTC. It is translated as CASSPGGYNEQFF.

This chain links TRBV5-6 with TRBJ2-1; 10 bases map to TRBD1. The ends lost 0 bases at V and 7 bases at J; junction bases unmatched: 7. The CDR3 runs 16 residues. Per the germline V gene, CDR1 is SGHDT and CDR2 is YYEEEE. The CDR3 sequence: CASSLAVGQGTNEQFF. Written as DNA, the CDR3 is TGTGCCAGCAGCTTGGCGGTGGGACAGGGGACTAATGAGCAGTTCTTC.

This clonotype was recorded at least ten times. The chain carries TRBV12-3 or TRBV12-4 and TRBJ2-1; perhaps TRBD1 as D (6 bases). Trimming stripped 2 bases from V and 8 bases from J, with 16 bases between. This CDR3 is built from 15 residues. In DNA, the CDR3 is TGTGCCAGCAGTTTAACTTCAGGTGGGGGCTATGAGCAGTTCTTC. Its protein is CASSLTSGGGYEQFF.

V usage is TRBV20-1 and J usage is TRBJ1-2; D not resolved. From germline, CDR1 is DFQATT and CDR2 SNEGSKA (reference sequence). V lost 6 bases to trimming and J lost 2 bases, with 13 bases between them. The CDR3 is 13 amino acids. As DNA, the CDR3 is TGCAGTGCCACGGGGAGCCGGAACTATGGCTACACCTTC. Translated, it gives CSATGSRNYGYTF.

The chain links TRBV7-9 to TRBJ2-3, with D perhaps assigned TRBD1 or TRBD2 (5 bases each). Germline V gene data show CDR1 as SEHNR and CDR2 as FQNEAQ (reference sequence). V gave up 8 bases and J gave up 2 bases, with 11 bases separating them. The CDR3 extends over 13 amino acids. The DNA of the CDR3 is TGTGCCAGCCCGGGACGGATCACAGATACGCAGTATTTT. As protein: CASPGRITDTQYF.

The V call is TRBV5-1, the J call TRBJ1-3, with D uncertain. There are 15 residues in the CDR3. The germline gives CDR1 SGHRS, CDR2 YFSETQ. Trimming stripped 5 bases from V and 2 bases from J, with 14 bases between. In DNA form, the CDR3 reads TGCGCCAGCAGTCCGACACCTGAAGCTGGAAACACCATATATTTT. Its protein is CASSPTPEAGNTIYF.

This chain joins TRBV4-2 and TRBJ2-5; 13 bases fit TRBD2. Germline-derived CDR1 and CDR2 are LGHNA and YNFKEQ. V shed 4 bases, J shed 2 bases, and the junction held 4 bases outside the gene matches. The CDR3 totals 16 residues. CDR3 in DNA: TGTGCCAGCAGCCTTTTGACTAGCGGGGGGCAAGAGACCCAGTACTTC. Protein product: CASSLLTSGGQETQYF.

This clonotype has more than one count but fewer than ten. This rearrangement joins TRBV6-6 to TRBJ1-2; possible D gene TRBD1, 5 bases. V gave up 5 bases and J gave up 8 bases, with 9 bases separating them. The CDR3 runs 11 residues. Germline CDR1 and CDR2: MNHNY and SVGAGI (reference sequence). In DNA, the CDR3 is TGTGCCAGCAGTCTGGACAACGGCTACACCTTC. Residues: CASSLDNGYTF.

This clonotype was counted ten times or more. The chain joins TRBV5-1 to TRBJ2-5; 9 nucleotides match TRBD1. Germline assignment: CDR1 SGHRS and CDR2 YFSETQ. CDR3 length: 14 amino acids. V shed 6 bases, J shed 1 base, and the junction held 4 bases outside the gene matches. The CDR3 spells CASTGQGFQETQYF. The CDR3 DNA reads as TGCGCCAGCACCGGACAGGGGTTCCAAGAGACCCAGTACTTC.

V is TRBV24-1 and J is TRBJ2-6; D not resolved. The CDR3 is made up of 15 amino acids. Germline V CDR1 and CDR2: KGHDR, SFDVKD. Trimming cost V 3 bases and J 2 bases, with 7 bases left between them. CDR3 bases: TGTGCCACCAGTGATCAGAGCACTGGGGCCAACGTCCTGACTTTC. This sequence encodes CATSDQSTGANVLTF.

This clonotype has more than one count but fewer than ten. CDR3 in DNA: TGTGCCAGCAGCGTAAGTAGGGATACGCAGTATTTT. Amino acid sequence: CASSVSRDTQYF. The chain carries TRBV9 and TRBJ2-3; no clear D. CDR3 length equals 12 residues. CDR1 and CDR2 (germline): SGDLS, YYNGEE. Deletions cut 1 base from V and 6 bases from J, with 6 bases between.

The table lists this clonotype with a few counts. The chain joins TRBV2 to TRBJ2-2; a possible D gene is TRBD1 (5 bases). The CDR3 has 15 residues. CDR1 SNHLY and CDR2 FYNNEI come from the germline V gene. Trimming cost V 2 bases and J 3 bases, with 10 bases left between them. In DNA, the CDR3 is TGTGCCAGCAGTGAAAGTGGCAGGGACACCGGGGAGCTGTTTTTT. Its protein is CASSESGRDTGELFF.

This chain uses TRBV18 with TRBJ2-7; 8 bases are a match to TRBD1. Trimming cost V 5 bases and J 3 bases; bases outside gene matches: 12. Germline CDR1 KGHSH, CDR2 LQKENI. This CDR3 is built from 16 residues. The CDR3 reads CASSSRTGTGLYEQYF. The CDR3 nucleotides read TGTGCCAGCTCATCTAGGACGGGGACAGGCCTCTACGAGCAGTACTTC.

The genes are TRBV27 and TRBJ2-2; 7 bases match TRBD1. Germline trimming cut 5 bases from V and 9 bases from J; bases unmatched to any gene: 9. The germline gives CDR1 MNHEY, CDR2 SMNVEV (reference sequence). The length of the CDR3 is 14 residues. The CDR3 region is CASSHGDRVRELFF. The CDR3 DNA reads TGTGCCAGCAGTCACGGCGACAGGGTTAGGGAGCTGTTTTTT.

The chain has TRBV4-2 and TRBJ1-6; maybe TRBD1 (5 bases). CDR1 and CDR2 from the germline V gene are LGHNA and YNFKEQ. With 2 bases removed from V and 5 bases from J, the gap between germline ends came to 10 bases. The CDR3 contains 15 residues. DNA for the CDR3: TGTGCCAGCAGCCAAAGGACGGGGGATAATTCACCCCTCCACTTT. This codes for CASSQRTGDNSPLHF.

The CDR3 DNA is TGTGCCACCAGTGATTTAGGCGTCGGAGCGAACACCGGGGAGCTGTTTTTT. Its protein product is CATSDLGVGANTGELFF. The chain is built from TRBV24-1 and TRBJ2-2; D remains ambiguous. Germline values: CDR1 KGHDR, CDR2 SFDVKD. This CDR3 contains 17 residues. V lost 1 base and J lost 0, with 11 bases in between.

The V and J genes are TRBV12-3 or TRBV12-4 and TRBJ2-7; perhaps TRBD1 as D (5 bases). This CDR3 has 14 residues. Trimming cost V 7 bases and J 5 bases, with 18 bases left between them. The CDR3 reads CASTLGQGTNEQYF. CDR3 DNA sequence: TGTGCCAGCACCCTGGGGCAGGGAACCAACGAGCAGTACTTC.

This clonotype was recorded a few times. The CDR3 loop is CASSRLLAKNIQYF. The CDR3 DNA reads as TGTGCCAGCAGTCGTTTACTAGCCAAAAACATTCAGTACTTC. V and J are TRBV12-3 or TRBV12-4 and TRBJ2-4; D unclear. Trimming removed 5 bases from V and 0 bases from J, with 8 bases in between. The CDR3 consists of 14 residues.

This clonotype was seen at least ten times. V and J are TRBV27 and TRBJ2-5; D is perhaps TRBD1 or TRBD2 (6 bases each). The V end was cut by 4 bases, the J end by 7 bases, with 16 bases between. The CDR3 runs 14 residues. The germline gives CDR1 MNHEY, CDR2 SMNVEV (reference sequence). Here the CDR3 reads CASSWRVQGGTQYF. Here the CDR3 DNA reads TGTGCCAGCAGTTGGAGGGTCCAAGGGGGGACCCAGTACTTC.

This clonotype turned up a few times. This chain links TRBV20-1 with TRBJ2-7; perhaps TRBD1 as D (6 bases). The CDR3 spans 12 residues. The germline V and J ends were trimmed by 6 bases and 3 bases, with 12 bases remaining between them. Germline loops: CDR1 DFQATT, CDR2 SNEGSKA (reference sequence). As DNA, the CDR3 is TGCAGTGCCGAAGGGGGAGTCTACGAGCAGTACTTC. Protein sequence: CSAEGGVYEQYF.

V is TRBV29-1 and J is TRBJ1-5; D unclear. The V gene's germline CDR1 is SQVTM and CDR2 ANQGSEA. Trimming left V 4 bases short and J 3 bases short, with 7 bases between. CDR3 length: 12 residues. CDR3 amino acids: CSVGEFNQPQHF. In DNA form, the CDR3 reads TGCAGCGTTGGGGAGTTCAATCAGCCCCAGCATTTT.

This chain joins TRBV15 and TRBJ1-4; 7 bases align to TRBD1. CDR1 is LNHNV and CDR2 is YYDKDF in the germline V gene (reference sequence). The CDR3 runs 15 residues. Trimming at V came to 0 bases and at J to 10 bases, leaving 8 bases not matched to a gene. CDR3 sequence (DNA): TGTGCCACCAGCAGAGATGAGAGGGGGCGCATAAAACTGTTTTTT. It yields the protein CATSRDERGRIKLFF.

The chain is built from TRBV5-1 and TRBJ1-1, with a weak D call TRBD1 (5 bases). CDR3 size: 13 residues. V lost 4 bases and J lost 1, with 8 bases in between. Germline CDR1 SGHRS, CDR2 YFSETQ. Written as DNA, the CDR3 is TGCGCCAGCAGCGCGGGACCGAACACTGAAGCTTTCTTT. It codes for CASSAGPNTEAFF. Using reference TRBV5-1 and TRBJ1-1 for the parts outside the CDR3, the full variable domain is KAGVTQTPRYLIKTRGQQVTLSCSPISGHRSVSWYQQTPGQGLQFLFEYFSETQRNKGNFPGRFSGRQFSNSRSEMNVSTLELGDSALYLCASSAGPNTEAFFGQGTRLTVV.

This clonotype was counted between two and nine times. This chain connects TRBV10-3 to TRBJ2-1; D is perhaps TRBD2 (7 bases). This CDR3 region has 12 residues. V lost 6 bases to trimming and J lost 8 bases, with 11 bases between them. Germline assignment: CDR1 ENHRY and CDR2 SYGVKD. This chain's CDR3 is CAISRGAHEQFF. The CDR3 bases are TGTGCCATCAGCCGGGGGGCCCATGAGCAGTTCTTC.

The chain recombines TRBV6-5 with TRBJ1-1; TRBD1 matches 7 bases. The germline CDR1 and CDR2 sequences are MNHEY and SVGAGI. CDR3 length: 14 amino acids. V was clipped by 5 bases and J by 6 bases; unmatched bases: 9. CDR3 sequence reads: CASSPLGGYAEAFF. CDR3 in DNA: TGTGCCAGCAGTCCCCTAGGGGGCTACGCTGAAGCTTTCTTT.

The J gene is TRBJ1-6, the V gene TRBV7-2, with 7 positions matching TRBD1. Trimming removed 2 bases from V and 10 bases from J; junction bases left unmatched: 5. This CDR3 comprises 14 residues. Per the germline V gene, CDR1 is SGHTA and CDR2 is FQGNSA. The CDR3 loop is CASSLRQGGSPLHF. The DNA for the CDR3 is TGTGCCAGCAGCTTAAGACAGGGAGGGTCACCCCTCCACTTT.

This clonotype was observed a few times. The J gene is TRBJ2-7, the V gene TRBV7-2; 8 bases align to TRBD1. V was pared by 5 bases and J by 2 bases, with 11 bases of the junction left unmatched. The CDR3 length is 16 residues. Per germline, CDR1 SGHTA and CDR2 FQGNSA. The CDR3 DNA is TGTGCCAGCAGCCCGTCAGGACAGGGAGCTACCTACGAGCAGTACTTC. This translates into CASSPSGQGATYEQYF.